This T cell receptor beta chain was documented in a study of Siglec-9 on CD8 T cells in melanoma. This CDR3 comprises 15 residues. Germline CDR1 is MNHEY and CDR2 is SMNVEV (reference sequence). With V trimmed by 4 bases and J by 9 bases, 9 bases remained unmatched. Clones were sequenced by immunoSEQ multiplex PCR, and TCRdb holds only the in-frame ones, with some missing. The data show 30,000 or so clones, roughly 80% seen once. The chain is built from TRBV27 and TRBJ2-1, with 10 bases that match TRBD2. The receptor was derived from a human donor in good health. The sample comprised Siglec-9- CD8+ T cells sorted from blood. In nucleotides, the CDR3 is TGTGCCAGCAGTTCCCACGGACTAGCGGTCGGTGAGCAGTTCTTC. It encodes CASSSHGLAVGEQFF.